These 2 T cell receptor beta chains were all obtained from the same sample, sequenced in a study of T-cell memory formation after mild COVID-19. TCRdb reanalysed the 5' RACE reads using MiXCR and keeps one entry per CDR3 protein. The data hold more than 300,000 distinct CDR3 sequences, with roughly an eighth observed a single time. What was sequenced was PBMCs or a T cell subset sorted from them (not recorded which). The source is a man aged 18-30 years who had mild COVID-19 (a few samples of this study predate the infection). Cell type and time point are not known.

There are a few counts of this clonotype. The CDR3 DNA reads as TGTGCCAGTAGTAGACAGCCTACCTACGAGCAGTACTTC. Its protein product is CASSRQPTYEQYF. The gene calls are TRBV19 and TRBJ2-7; weak D call: TRBD1 (5 bases). Germline-derived CDR1 and CDR2 are LNHDA and SQIVND (reference sequence). V was cut by 4 bases and J by 2 bases, with 9 bases left in between. CDR3 length: 13 amino acids.

This chain links TRBV4-3 with TRBJ1-1, with D unresolved. Germline values: CDR1 LGHNA, CDR2 YSLEER. This CDR3 is 14 amino acids long. V dropped 1 base and J dropped 8 bases, with 14 bases sitting between them. CDR3 sequence reads: CASSQGLGPLEAFF. As DNA, the CDR3 is TGCGCCAGCAGCCAAGGCCTGGGCCCCTTAGAAGCTTTCTTT.